What follows is one T cell receptor beta chain and its context. The data originate from a study of blood T cell repertoires in COVID-19. At the level of the study: Nucleic acid was either cDNA or gDNA, and it came from T cells, B-cell-depleted T cells, or PBMCs.

Germline trimming cut 2 bases from V and 5 bases from J; bases unmatched to any gene: 5. The germline gives CDR1 KGHSH, CDR2 LQKENI. The CDR3 is made up of 16 amino acids. The authors' processing: Scientists estimated how many nucleated cells there were by amplifying reference gene primers. Produced via immunoSEQ multiplex PCR; TCRdb's table is partial and in-frame only. D and trimming come from the DNA, and the V and J calls and clone size come from that table. In the table there are some 120,000 clones, less than 85% of which are singletons. This clonotype originated in a human donor with acute or convalescent COVID-19. The donor label of this sample is uncertain. The sequenced material came from peripheral blood. The V gene is TRBV18, the J gene TRBJ2-3, with 12 bases aligning to TRBD1. For the CDR3, the DNA is TGTGCCAGCTCACCAAGGGGACAGGGGGCCGGAGATACGCAGTATTTT. Amino acid sequence: CASSPRGQGAGDTQYF.